This T cell receptor (beta chain) was recovered during a study of early T cells in non-severe SARS-CoV-2 infection. Study results and caveats: Comparison of clonotypes with VDJdb favored anti-spike CD8 responses while missing private and CD4 specificities.

Each cDNA molecule carried a unique molecular identifier. One entry per CDR3 protein results from TCRdb running MiXCR on the 5' RACE reads. The data hold 80,000 to 95,000 distinct CDR3 sequences, with approximately 17% observed a single time. This clonotype occurred many times. The antigen remains undetermined. This receptor was obtained from an adult who was a healthcare worker with PCR-confirmed SARS-CoV-2 infection or an uninfected control (not recorded which). The source material was whole blood, sampled at baseline.

Here the CDR3 reads CATQSGSQETQYF. CDR3 coding DNA: TGTGCCACCCAATCCGGGAGCCAAGAGACCCAGTACTTC. The V gene is TRBV7-8, the J gene TRBJ2-5; a possible D gene is TRBD2 (6 bases). Trimming removed 10 bases from V and 1 base from J, with 13 bases in between. The CDR3 has 13 amino acids. Germline lookup yields CDR1 SGHVS and CDR2 FQNEAQ. Drawing the rest from reference TRBV7-8 and TRBJ2-5, the complete variable domain is GAGVSQSPRYKVAKRGQDVALRCDPISGHVSLFWYQQALGQGPEFLTYFQNEAQLDKSGLPSDRFFAERPEGSVSTLKIQRTQQEDSAVYLCATQSGSQETQYFGPGTRLLVL.